A selection of T cell receptor beta chains follows, all from one sample in a study of cytomegalovirus exposure and HLA in healthy donors. Generated by immunoSEQ multiplex PCR, the TCRdb table keeps only in-frame clones and is missing some. The sample consists of tens of thousands of clones, nearly 55% of them appearing once. Sequences were obtained from PBMCs. The origin of the receptors is a woman aged 40 to 50 in good health and CMV-seropositive. CDR3s include the opening cysteine and the closing phenylalanine or tryptophan. The D gene is left open where the match is weak. Clone size appears in some rows only: once, few, many, or a class for an expanded clone.

j_gene: TRBJ2-6; v_gene: TRBV4-3; abundance: NA; len: 16; d_gene: NA; CDR3nt: TGCGCCAGCAGCCCATCAGGGGCTCCTGGGGCCAACGTCCTGACTTTC; CDR3aa: CASSPSGAPGANVLTF
j_gene: TRBJ2-7; v_gene: TRBV10-3; abundance: NA; len: 14; d_gene: TRBD2; CDR3nt: TGTGCCACCCAGGGACTAGCGGATACCTACGAGCAGTACTTC; CDR3aa: CATQGLADTYEQYF
j_gene: TRBJ2-3; v_gene: TRBV7-2; abundance: NA; len: 17; d_gene: TRBD2; CDR3nt: TGTGCCAGCAGCCCCCGGACTAGCGGGGGGGTTGGAGATACGCAGTATTTT; CDR3aa: CASSPRTSGGVGDTQYF
j_gene: TRBJ2-5; v_gene: TRBV14; abundance: few; len: 14; d_gene: NA; CDR3nt: TGTGCCAGCAGCCCCGGGCACGCAGGGTGGACCCAGTACTTC; CDR3aa: CASSPGHAGWTQYF
j_gene: TRBJ2-3; v_gene: TRBV4-1; abundance: NA; len: 14; d_gene: NA; CDR3nt: TGCGCCAGCAGCCAAGATCCTTTTCCAGATACGCAGTATTTT; CDR3aa: CASSQDPFPDTQYF
j_gene: TRBJ2-3; v_gene: TRBV7-3; abundance: few; len: 15; d_gene: NA; CDR3nt: TGTGCCAGCAGCCAGACTAGTTTTGTGGGAGATACGCAGTATTTT; CDR3aa: CASSQTSFVGDTQYF
j_gene: TRBJ2-3; v_gene: TRBV7-2; abundance: NA; len: 16; d_gene: NA; CDR3nt: TGTGCCAGCAGCTTAGTTGTGACAGGTAGCACAGATACGCAGTATTTT; CDR3aa: CASSLVVTGSTDTQYF
j_gene: TRBJ2-6; v_gene: TRBV11-2; abundance: NA; len: 17; d_gene: NA; CDR3nt: TGTGCCAGCAGCTTCTCACGGCCGGGAACAGGGGCCAACGTCCTGACTTTC; CDR3aa: CASSFSRPGTGANVLTF
j_gene: TRBJ2-7; v_gene: TRBV13; abundance: few; len: 12; d_gene: NA; CDR3nt: TGTGCCAGCAGCTTCACCGGGTACGAGCAGTACTTC; CDR3aa: CASSFTGYEQYF
j_gene: TRBJ2-7; v_gene: TRBV5-1; abundance: once; len: 17; d_gene: TRBD1; CDR3nt: TGCGCCAGCAGACCTTTAACCGGGACAGGGTCTCTCTCCGAGCAGTACTTC; CDR3aa: CASRPLTGTGSLSEQYF
j_gene: TRBJ1-6; v_gene: TRBV5-4; abundance: NA; len: 14; d_gene: NA; CDR3nt: TGTGCCAGCAGCTGGACTGAAGGCAATTCACCCCTCCACTTT; CDR3aa: CASSWTEGNSPLHF
j_gene: TRBJ2-5; v_gene: TRBV5-1; abundance: NA; len: 16; d_gene: TRBD2; CDR3nt: TGCGCCAGCAGCTTGGCCCTAGCGGGGGAGCAAGAGACCCAGTACTTC; CDR3aa: CASSLALAGEQETQYF
j_gene: TRBJ1-5; v_gene: TRBV19; abundance: few; len: 14; d_gene: NA; CDR3nt: TGTGCCAGTAGTTCGCAGTCGTTCGATCAGCCCCAGCATTTT; CDR3aa: CASSSQSFDQPQHF
j_gene: TRBJ2-6; v_gene: TRBV5-1; abundance: few; len: 14; d_gene: NA; CDR3nt: TGCGCCAGCAGCCCAGCGACTGGGGCCAACGTCCTGACTTTC; CDR3aa: CASSPATGANVLTF
j_gene: TRBJ2-3; v_gene: TRBV6-4; abundance: few; len: 16; d_gene: NA; CDR3nt: TGTGCCAGCAGTCAAGACGGGGGGCCTTCCACAGATACGCAGTATTTT; CDR3aa: CASSQDGGPSTDTQYF
j_gene: TRBJ2-5; v_gene: TRBV13; abundance: NA; len: 14; d_gene: TRBD1; CDR3nt: TGTGCCAGCAGCGAGGGACAGCCACAAGAGACCCAGTACTTC; CDR3aa: CASSEGQPQETQYF
j_gene: TRBJ1-1; v_gene: TRBV6-5; abundance: NA; len: 15; d_gene: NA; CDR3nt: TGTGCCAGCAGATCATGGGGGGTCCCCTTCACTGAAGCTTTCTTT; CDR3aa: CASRSWGVPFTEAFF
j_gene: TRBJ1-4; v_gene: TRBV6-1; abundance: NA; len: 14; d_gene: NA; CDR3nt: TGTGCCAGCACCCCGGGACTTCCAAATGAAAAACTGTTTTTT; CDR3aa: CASTPGLPNEKLFF
j_gene: TRBJ2-5; v_gene: TRBV7-8; abundance: NA; len: 16; d_gene: TRBD2; CDR3nt: TGTGCCAGCAGCTTAAAGCTAGCGGGGGTGTGGGAGACCCAGTACTTC; CDR3aa: CASSLKLAGVWETQYF